The sequence of this TCR beta chain was determined in a study of long-term antiretroviral therapy in people with HIV. Study-wide results and limits: HIV repertoires spanned tighter CDR3 length ranges than controls did.

Germline loops: CDR1 SGHAT, CDR2 FQNNGV. This CDR3 spans 12 amino acids. With 5 bases removed from V and 2 bases from J, the gap between germline ends came to 7 bases. The assay used was immunoSEQ (version v3.0), run at survey level. Profiling relied on immunoSEQ multiplex PCR, and the TCRdb table lists in-frame clones only, not all of them. The table includes around 28,000 clones, roughly 84% detected once. As regards this clone: Its specificity is not known.

This specimen was unsorted PBMCs, taken 2.7 to 2.9 years after starting antiretroviral therapy. J is TRBJ2-7 and V is TRBV11-2, with unresolved D. The TCR sequence derives from a man younger than 40 with HIV. The CDR3: CASSEWPYEQYF. CDR3 DNA sequence: TGTGCCAGCAGCGAGTGGCCCTACGAGCAGTACTTC.